These 21 T cell receptor beta chains came from one sample sequenced in a study of cytomegalovirus exposure and HLA in healthy donors (dated by TCRdb to 2016 to 2017). Library preparation was by the immunoSEQ multiplex PCR assay. TCRdb limited this immuneACCESS table to in-frame rearrangements with V and J called. A share of clones is missing; checked studies link under half to unresolved V genes, and the rest is unexplained. This sample is represented by some 270,000 clones; 80% to 90% of them were singletons. The top ten clones comprise around 1% of the sample. The sequencing sample was made of PBMCs. The receptor set was obtained from a woman younger than 35 in good health and CMV-seronegative.

The rearrangement links TRBV27 to TRBJ2-7; TRBD2 agrees at 8 bases. The trim removed 3 bases at V and 4 bases at J, leaving 8 bases unmatched. Germline V gene data show CDR1 as MNHEY and CDR2 as SMNVEV (reference sequence). The CDR3 covers 15 residues. CDR3 DNA: TGTGCCAGCAGTTTCACCGGGAGGGATACTTACGAGCAGTACTTC. The encoded protein is CASSFTGRDTYEQYF.

The gene calls are TRBV5-6 and TRBJ2-7, with unresolved D. Germline V gene data show CDR1 as SGHDT and CDR2 as YYEEEE. V lost 2 bases, J lost 0 bases, and 6 bases lay in between. The CDR3 is made up of 13 amino acids. The CDR3 protein is CASSFGLSYEQYF. The CDR3 coding sequence is TGTGCCAGCAGCTTCGGTCTCTCCTACGAGCAGTACTTC.

For the CDR3, the DNA is TGTGCCAGCAGCTTAGTATTAGCGGGAGTGACAGATACGCAGTATTTT. Protein sequence: CASSLVLAGVTDTQYF. The chain recombines TRBV7-8 with TRBJ2-3; 9 nucleotides line up with TRBD2. Trimming at V came to 1 base and at J to 3 bases, leaving 5 bases not matched to a gene. The CDR3 runs 16 residues. Germline V gene data show CDR1 as SGHVS and CDR2 as FQNEAQ. Combining the CDR3 with reference TRBV7-8 and TRBJ2-3 gives the whole variable domain GAGVSQSPRYKVAKRGQDVALRCDPISGHVSLFWYQQALGQGPEFLTYFQNEAQLDKSGLPSDRFFAERPEGSVSTLKIQRTQQEDSAVYLCASSLVLAGVTDTQYFGPGTRLTVL.

The DNA for the CDR3 is TGTGCCAGCGGGGCCGGATCCTCTAACTATGGCTACACCTTC. It codes for CASGAGSSNYGYTF. V gene TRBV6-5 combines with J gene TRBJ1-2; D might be TRBD1 (5 bases). V dropped 8 bases and J dropped 0 bases, with 13 bases sitting between them. Germline V lookup: CDR1 MNHEY, CDR2 SVGAGI. The CDR3 is made up of 14 amino acids.

J is TRBJ2-7 and V is TRBV2; tentative D call: TRBD2 (6 bases). The CDR3 runs 15 residues. Trimming took 3 bases from V and 3 from J, leaving 15 bases between them. CDR1 is SNHLY and CDR2 is FYNNEI in the germline V gene. DNA of the CDR3: TGTGCCAGCAGTGAGCAAAGTGGGCGGGGCTACGAGCAGTACTTC. Protein product: CASSEQSGRGYEQYF.

The chain carries TRBV28 and TRBJ1-1; D may be TRBD1 (5 bases). Germline CDR1 is MDHEN and CDR2 is SYDVKM. The length of the CDR3 is 15 residues. V was pared by 3 bases and J by 0 bases, with 11 bases between. The CDR3 protein is CASSFDPGVNTEAFF. As DNA, the CDR3 is TGTGCCAGCAGTTTTGATCCGGGGGTGAACACTGAAGCTTTCTTT.

This clone was counted a single time. The chain has TRBV2 and TRBJ2-2; TRBD1 aligns across 8 bases. Germline V CDR1 and CDR2: SNHLY, FYNNEI. This CDR3 comprises 16 residues. With V trimmed by 5 bases and J by 4 bases, 9 bases remained unmatched. The DNA for the CDR3 is TGTGCCAGCAGTACCCCCAGGGGGCGCGGCACCGGGGAGCTGTTTTTT. Encoded protein: CASSTPRGRGTGELFF. Full variable domain (missing parts from reference TRBV2 and TRBJ2-2): EPEVTQTPSHQVTQMGQEVILRCVPISNHLYFYWYRQILGQKVEFLVSFYNNEISEKSEIFDDQFSVERPDGSNFTLKIRSTKLEDSAMYFCASSTPRGRGTGELFFGEGSRLTVL.

The rearrangement links TRBV7-2 to TRBJ2-3; D not resolved. The CDR3 totals 15 residues. Per germline, CDR1 SGHTA and CDR2 FQGNSA. V was pared by 1 base and J by 2 bases, with 10 bases between. This CDR3 is CASSLGWAPTDTQYF. CDR3 nucleotides: TGTGCCAGCAGCTTAGGTTGGGCCCCCACAGATACGCAGTATTTT.

This clone has more than one count but fewer than ten. The chain couples TRBV5-6 to TRBJ1-2; D not resolved. This CDR3 comprises 12 residues. The germline V gene encodes CDR1 SGHDT and CDR2 YYEEEE. Trimming took 4 bases from V and 8 from J, leaving 12 bases between them. The CDR3 nucleotides read TGTGCCAGCAGCAGCGGGTACCTCGGCTACACCTTC. Its protein product is CASSSGYLGYTF. The full variable domain, with the rest looked up from reference TRBV5-6 and TRBJ1-2, is DAGVTQSPTHLIKTRGQQVTLRCSPKSGHDTVSWYQQALGQGPQFIFQYYEEEERQRGNFPDRFSGHQFPNYSSELNVNALLLGDSALYLCASSSGYLGYTFGSGTRLTVV.

The sample holds a few counts of this clone. The chain has TRBV4-1 and TRBJ1-5, with TRBD1 matching over 9 bases. V lost 3 bases to trimming and J lost 0 bases; unmatched junction nucleotides: 15. This CDR3 contains 20 residues. Germline V gene data show CDR1 as MGHRA and CDR2 as YSYEKL. The CDR3 DNA reads as TGCGCCAGCAGCCAGGTACCCCCGGGACAGGGCGCTCCTAGCAATCAGCCCCAGCATTTT. Its translation is CASSQVPPGQGAPSNQPQHF.

The chain links TRBV2 to TRBJ2-1; tentatively, D is TRBD2 (6 bases). The germline V and J ends were trimmed by 2 bases and 6 bases, with 11 bases remaining between them. Per the germline V gene, CDR1 is SNHLY and CDR2 is FYNNEI. There are 14 residues in the CDR3. CDR3 amino acids: CASSELALGNEQFF. CDR3 DNA: TGTGCCAGCAGTGAACTAGCGTTAGGCAATGAGCAGTTCTTC.

The chain has TRBV18 and TRBJ2-7, with TRBD2 matching 9 bases. The V gene end was trimmed by 3 bases and the J gene end by 4 bases; junction bases not matched to a gene: 7. The CDR3 sequence is 15 residues long. Germline V gene sequence: CDR1 KGHSH, CDR2 LQKENI. CDR3 nucleotide sequence: TGTGCCAGCTCACCGTTAGCGGGAGATGAATACGAGCAGTACTTC. Translating gives CASSPLAGDEYEQYF.

The chain carries TRBV27 and TRBJ2-3; 9 nucleotides agree with TRBD1. CDR3 size: 15 residues. Trimming removed 5 bases from V and 0 bases from J; junction bases left unmatched: 3. CDR1 and CDR2 from the germline V gene are MNHEY and SMNVEV (reference sequence). As DNA, the CDR3 is TGTGCCAGCAGTCCTGGACAGGGGAGCACAGATACGCAGTATTTT. This encodes CASSPGQGSTDTQYF.

The table lists this clone with a count of one. The chain recombines TRBV9 with TRBJ2-1; perhaps TRBD2 as D (6 bases). This CDR3 has 16 residues. Trimming stripped 0 bases from V and 2 bases from J, with 12 bases between. Per the germline V gene, CDR1 is SGDLS and CDR2 is YYNGEE. The CDR3 DNA reads TGTGCCAGCAGCGTAGAATTGCGGGGCGCCTACAATGAGCAGTTCTTC. Its translation: CASSVELRGAYNEQFF.

The rearrangement links TRBV15 to TRBJ2-1; 9 bases match TRBD2. Trimming cost V 1 base and J 3 bases; bases outside gene matches: 7. The CDR3 has 17 amino acids. Germline loops: CDR1 LNHNV, CDR2 YYDKDF (reference sequence). The CDR3 coding sequence is TGTGCCACCAGCAGAGGATCTAGCGGGGAGATCTACAATGAGCAGTTCTTC. Translation: CATSRGSSGEIYNEQFF.

This clone was detected only once. The rearrangement joins TRBV18 to TRBJ2-3, with 10 positions matching TRBD2. Germline trimming cut 2 bases from V and 1 base from J; bases unmatched to any gene: 0. The CDR3 has 15 residues. The germline CDR1 and CDR2 sequences are KGHSH and LQKENI. The CDR3: CASSPTSGGTDTQYF. CDR3 in DNA: TGTGCCAGCTCACCAACTAGCGGGGGCACAGATACGCAGTATTTT.

This clone was detected only once. V gene TRBV30 combines with J gene TRBJ2-3, with TRBD2 matching 11 bases. This CDR3 has 15 residues. J lost 4 bases, V lost 5 bases, and 8 bases had no gene match. Germline CDR1 is GTSNPN and CDR2 is SVGIG (reference sequence). CDR3 nucleotide sequence: TGTGCCTGGTCAATAGCGGGAGGGCCAGCAGATACGCAGTATTTT. It specifies CAWSIAGGPADTQYF.

The gene calls are TRBV9 and TRBJ1-2; 9 bases are a match to TRBD1. The CDR3 runs 14 residues. Germline CDR1 and CDR2: SGDLS and YYNGEE. V lost 4 bases and J lost 7; bases outside the gene matches: 8. CDR3 DNA: TGTGCCAGCAGCCACCGGACAGGGGCAGGTGGCTACACCTTC. Protein: CASSHRTGAGGYTF.

The rearrangement joins TRBV19 to TRBJ1-2, with 8 bases aligning to TRBD1. Trimming at V came to 0 bases and at J to 10 bases, leaving 10 bases not matched to a gene. Germline CDR1 is LNHDA and CDR2 is SQIVND (reference sequence). The CDR3 sequence is 15 residues long. The CDR3 protein is CASSIDPGQGKDYTF. DNA for the CDR3: TGTGCCAGTAGTATAGACCCTGGACAGGGCAAGGACTACACCTTC.

V gene TRBV29-1 combines with J gene TRBJ2-1; 9 bases fit TRBD2. The CDR3 contains 17 residues. Per the germline V gene, CDR1 is SQVTM and CDR2 is ANQGSEA. V gave up 7 bases and J gave up 8 bases; unmatched junction bases: 21. The DNA of the CDR3 is TGCAGCGCTCCCCGGGGTAGCGGGAGTCTTGGTGTAGATGAGCAGTTCTTC. Amino acids: CSAPRGSGSLGVDEQFF.

This chain connects TRBV7-9 to TRBJ2-1; 10 bases line up with TRBD2. The germline V gene encodes CDR1 SEHNR and CDR2 FQNEAQ (reference sequence). The CDR3 covers 17 residues. V dropped 1 base and J dropped 9; count of bases not matched to a gene: 12. CDR3: CASSLEASSGGAGEQFF. For the CDR3, the DNA is TGTGCCAGCAGCTTAGAAGCCTCGAGCGGGGGGGCCGGTGAGCAGTTCTTC.